This TCR beta chain stems from a study of T cell responses to AZD1222 COVID-19 vaccine. The germline V gene has CDR1 SNHLY and CDR2 FYNNEI. The CDR3 has 16 amino acids. V was pared by 5 bases and J by 10 bases, with 21 bases between. Libraries were prepared by immunoSEQ multiplex PCR; TCRdb keeps only in-frame clonotypes and omits some of them. Among 80,000 to 100,000 clones listed, 85% to 90% were seen once. The sequence came from an adult who received the AZD1222 COVID-19 vaccine. This sample comprised peripheral blood, obtained 28 days after the second AZD1222 dose. This chain connects TRBV2 to TRBJ1-6; a possible D gene is TRBD1 (5 bases). The CDR3: CASSPDTAGVGSPLHF. CDR3 nucleotide sequence: TGTGCCAGCAGTCCGGACACGGCGGGGGTAGGATCACCCCTCCACTTT.